The source of this T cell receptor beta chain is a study of cytomegalovirus exposure and HLA in healthy donors. CDR3 length: 16 amino acids. CDR1 and CDR2 (germline): SSHAT, FNYEAQ (reference sequence). The PCR made use of 60 Vbeta and 13 Jbeta primers. Using immunoSEQ multiplex PCR, the repertoire was profiled, and TCRdb retains in-frame clones only, with some absent. The profile shows 150,000 to 190,000 clones, about 80% of them singletons. As to this clone: A junction end diverges from the germline sequence, so it may reflect a read error.

The source of this sequence is a woman between 50 and 59 years old in good health and CMV-seropositive. The specimen was PBMCs. The chain is built from TRBV7-7 and TRBJ2-5, with TRBD1 as a possible D gene (5 bases). CDR3 sequence (DNA): TGTGCTAGCAGTTTTGGGATGAAAAGGGGTGAAGAGACCCAGTACTTC. It translates to CASSFGMKRGEETQYF.